This T cell receptor beta chain appears in the sequencing data of a study of T cells after yellow fever vaccination. Study at large: Preparing low-cell-number fractions relied on SMART-Seq v4 Ultra Low Input.

MiXCR, run by TCRdb on the 5' RACE reads, gives a single entry per CDR3 protein. The sample includes about 430,000 distinct CDR3 sequences, around 19% of them seen just once. The sequence was collected from a man between 18 and 35 years old who received the YFV17D yellow fever vaccine. Sequencing used PBMCs, obtained before the yellow fever booster vaccination.

The CDR3 DNA reads as TGCAGCGTTGAGTTCCTACTAGCGGGGGGGCGCGATGAGCAGTTCTTC. Its translation: CSVEFLLAGGRDEQFF. The chain recombines TRBV29-1 with TRBJ2-1; 13 bases align to TRBD2. Germline CDR1 is SQVTM and CDR2 is ANQGSEA. The junction had 10 bases not matched to a gene; V was cut back by 3 bases and J by 8 bases. The CDR3 runs to 16 residues.